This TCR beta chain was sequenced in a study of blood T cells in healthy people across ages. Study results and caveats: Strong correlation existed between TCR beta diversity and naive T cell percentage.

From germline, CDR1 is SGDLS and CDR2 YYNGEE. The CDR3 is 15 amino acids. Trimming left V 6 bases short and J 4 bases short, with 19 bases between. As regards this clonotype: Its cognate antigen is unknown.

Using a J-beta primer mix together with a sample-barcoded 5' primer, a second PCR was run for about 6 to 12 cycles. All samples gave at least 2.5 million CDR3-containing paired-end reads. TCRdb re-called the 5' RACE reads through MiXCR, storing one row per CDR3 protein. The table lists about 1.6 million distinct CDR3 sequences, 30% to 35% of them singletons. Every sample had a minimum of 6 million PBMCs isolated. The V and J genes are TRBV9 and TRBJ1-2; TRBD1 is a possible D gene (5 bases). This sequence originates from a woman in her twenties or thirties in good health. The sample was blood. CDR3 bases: TGTGCCAGCACCCCGCAGGACACCGGCCTCTATGGCTACACCTTC. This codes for CASTPQDTGLYGYTF.